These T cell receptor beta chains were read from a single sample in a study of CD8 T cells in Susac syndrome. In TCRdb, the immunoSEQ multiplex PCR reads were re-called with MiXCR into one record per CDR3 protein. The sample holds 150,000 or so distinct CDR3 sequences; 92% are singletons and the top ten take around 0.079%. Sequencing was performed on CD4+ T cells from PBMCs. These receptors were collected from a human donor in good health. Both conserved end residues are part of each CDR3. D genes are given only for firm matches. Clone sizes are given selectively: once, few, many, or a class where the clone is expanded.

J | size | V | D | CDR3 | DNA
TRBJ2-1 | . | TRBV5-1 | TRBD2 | CASTLTSGIAYNEQFF | TGCGCCAGCACCCTGACTAGCGGGATCGCCTACAATGAGCAGTTCTTC
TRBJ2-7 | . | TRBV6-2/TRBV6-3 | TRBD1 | CASEDRVVYYEQYF | TGTGCCAGCGAGGACAGGGTAGTATACTACGAGCAGTACTTC
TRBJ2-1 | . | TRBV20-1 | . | CSARGHGYNEQFF | TGCAGTGCTAGGGGACACGGCTACAATGAGCAGTTCTTC
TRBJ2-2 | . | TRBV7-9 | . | CASSFDMYTGELFF | TGTGCCAGCAGCTTCGACATGTACACCGGGGAGCTGTTTTTT
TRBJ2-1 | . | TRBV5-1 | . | CASSLAQAGDEQFF | TGCGCCAGCAGCTTGGCCCAAGCTGGCGATGAGCAGTTCTTC
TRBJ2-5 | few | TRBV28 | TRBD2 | CASSLLGGETQYF | TGTGCCAGCAGTTTATTGGGGGGGGAGACCCAGTACTTC
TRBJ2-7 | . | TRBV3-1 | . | CASSQAGPGVEQYF | TGTGCCAGCAGCCAAGCGGGCCCAGGGGTCGAGCAGTACTTC
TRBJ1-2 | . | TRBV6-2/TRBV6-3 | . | CASTTSRITQGTHGDTF | TGTGCCAGCACCACATCCCGGATTACTCAAGGTACTCACGGTGACACCTTC
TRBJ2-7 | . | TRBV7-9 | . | CASSRAEFAYEQYF | TGTGCCAGCAGCCGAGCGGAGTTTGCCTACGAGCAGTACTTC
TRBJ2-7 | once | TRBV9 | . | CASSVEAGRSSYEQYF | TGTGCCAGCAGCGTAGAGGCGGGACGGAGCTCCTACGAGCAGTACTTC
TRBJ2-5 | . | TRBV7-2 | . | CASSLGWRETQYF | TGTGCCAGCAGCTTAGGGTGGAGAGAGACCCAGTACTTC
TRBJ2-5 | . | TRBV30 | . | CAWSASSVETQYF | TGTGCCTGGAGTGCTTCCTCGGTGGAGACCCAGTACTTC
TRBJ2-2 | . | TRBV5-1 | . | CASGQGGNTGELFF | TGCGCCAGCGGCCAGGGGGGGAACACCGGGGAGCTGTTTTTT
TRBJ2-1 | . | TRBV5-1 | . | CASSFGTGNEQFF | TGCGCCAGCAGCTTTGGCACTGGGAATGAGCAGTTCTTC
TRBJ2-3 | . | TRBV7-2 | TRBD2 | CASSETSARGDTQYF | TGTGCCAGCAGCGAGACTAGCGCCCGGGGAGATACGCAGTATTTT
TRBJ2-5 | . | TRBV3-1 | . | CASSPNQGKETQYF | TGTGCCAGCAGCCCTAATCAGGGGAAAGAGACCCAGTACTTC
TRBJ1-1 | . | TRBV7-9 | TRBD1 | CASRPNWAGGNTEAFF | TGTGCCAGCAGACCCAATTGGGCAGGGGGGAACACTGAAGCTTTCTTT
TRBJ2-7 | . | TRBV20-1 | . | CSASLSWPPYEQYF | TGCAGTGCTTCCCTATCTTGGCCCCCATACGAGCAGTACTTC
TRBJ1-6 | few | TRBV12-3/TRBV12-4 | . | CASSLNNSPLHF | TGTGCCAGCAGTTTGAATAATTCACCCCTCCACTTT
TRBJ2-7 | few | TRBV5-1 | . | CASSLIGYEQYF | TGCGCCAGCAGCTTAATAGGATACGAGCAGTACTTC
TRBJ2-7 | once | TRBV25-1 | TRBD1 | CASSDFQGAGEQYF | TGTGCCAGCAGTGATTTCCAGGGGGCGGGAGAGCAGTACTTC
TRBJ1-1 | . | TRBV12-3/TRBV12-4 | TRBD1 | CASSQGQGTEAFF | TGTGCCAGCAGTCAGGGACAGGGGACTGAAGCTTTCTTT
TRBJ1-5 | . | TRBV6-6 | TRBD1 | CASSDYRGGNQPQHF | TGTGCCAGCAGCGACTACAGGGGAGGCAATCAGCCCCAGCATTTT
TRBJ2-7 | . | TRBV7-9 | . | CASSVSGTTNEQYF | TGTGCCAGCAGCGTTTCCGGGACAACCAACGAGCAGTACTTC
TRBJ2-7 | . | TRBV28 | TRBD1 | CASSSTGGGREFAYEQYF | TGTGCCAGCAGCTCAACAGGGGGCGGACGAGAATTCGCCTACGAGCAGTACTTC
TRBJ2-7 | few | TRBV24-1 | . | CATSDLDRSYEQYF | TGTGCCACCAGTGATTTGGACCGCTCCTACGAGCAGTACTTC
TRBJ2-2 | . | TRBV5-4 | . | CASSSRTEGTGELFF | TGTGCCAGCAGCTCGCGGACAGAGGGGACCGGGGAGCTGTTTTTT
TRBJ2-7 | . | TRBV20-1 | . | CSARDPGRGSAYEQYF | TGCAGTGCTAGAGACCCCGGACGGGGGTCCGCCTACGAGCAGTACTTC
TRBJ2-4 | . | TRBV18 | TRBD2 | CASSPRGMNIQYF | TGTGCCAGCTCCCCGCGGGGGATGAACATTCAGTACTTC
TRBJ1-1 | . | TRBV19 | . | CASSIGPANTEAFF | TGTGCCAGTAGTATCGGCCCGGCGAACACTGAAGCTTTCTTT
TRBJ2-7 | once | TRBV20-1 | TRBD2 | CSARNGTSGRLSYEQYF | TGCAGTGCTAGAAACGGGACTAGCGGGAGACTATCCTACGAGCAGTACTTC
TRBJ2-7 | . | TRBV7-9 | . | CASSPGGTYFQEQYF | TGTGCCAGCAGCCCAGGGGGGACCTACTTCCAAGAGCAGTACTTC
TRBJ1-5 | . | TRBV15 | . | CATSRARVPHQPQHF | TGTGCCACCAGCAGAGCGAGGGTTCCGCATCAGCCCCAGCATTTT
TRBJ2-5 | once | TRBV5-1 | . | CASSFGIQETQYF | TGCGCCAGCAGCTTCGGCATCCAAGAGACCCAGTACTTC
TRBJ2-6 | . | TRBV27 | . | CASALRAAIGAAGANVLTF | TGTGCCAGTGCTCTCAGGGCCGCCATCGGCGCAGCTGGGGCCAACGTCCTGACTTTC
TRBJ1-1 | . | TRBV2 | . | CASTPQGYDTEAFF | TGTGCCAGCACCCCTCAGGGGTATGACACTGAAGCTTTCTTT
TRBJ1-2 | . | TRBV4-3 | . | CASSQARNKDYGYTF | TGCGCCAGCAGCCAAGCGAGGAATAAGGACTATGGCTACACCTTC
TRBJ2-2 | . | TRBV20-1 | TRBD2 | CSARRSGVTGELFF | TGCAGTGCTAGAAGAAGCGGGGTGACCGGGGAGCTGTTTTTT
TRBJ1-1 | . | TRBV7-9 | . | CASSPRQYEAFF | TGTGCCAGCAGTCCTCGACAGTATGAAGCTTTCTTT
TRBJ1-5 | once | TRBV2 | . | CASSEGGISNQPQHF | TGTGCCAGCAGTGAGGGAGGGATTAGCAATCAGCCCCAGCATTTT
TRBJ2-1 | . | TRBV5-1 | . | CASSLVGVSYNEQFF | TGCGCCAGCAGCTTGGTGGGGGTCAGCTACAATGAGCAGTTCTTC
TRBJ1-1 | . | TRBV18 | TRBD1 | CASSPQGSEAFF | TGTGCCAGCTCCCCACAGGGGTCTGAAGCTTTCTTT
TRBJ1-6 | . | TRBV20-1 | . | CSAPGRGTVGDSPLHF | TGCAGTGCCCCCGGGCGGGGTACGGTAGGGGATTCACCCCTCCACTTT
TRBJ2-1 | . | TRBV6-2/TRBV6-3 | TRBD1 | CASSPRTAGGVF | TGTGCCAGCAGTCCCCGCACGGCAGGGGGTGTCTTC
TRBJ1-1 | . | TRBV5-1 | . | CASSKDGKNTEAFF | TGCGCCAGCAGCAAGGACGGCAAGAACACTGAAGCTTTCTTT
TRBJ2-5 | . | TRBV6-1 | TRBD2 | CASSVAGGWGETQYF | TGTGCCAGCAGTGTAGCGGGGGGCTGGGGAGAGACCCAGTACTTC
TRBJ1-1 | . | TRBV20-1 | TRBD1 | CSARDRDRVYTEAFF | TGCAGTGCTAGAGACCGGGACAGGGTTTACACTGAAGCTTTCTTT
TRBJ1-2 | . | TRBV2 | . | CASSRLTNYGYTF | TGTGCCAGCAGCCGACTCACAAACTATGGCTACACCTTC
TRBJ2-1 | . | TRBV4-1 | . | CASSSYGRAEQFF | TGCGCCAGCAGCTCCTACGGGCGCGCTGAGCAGTTCTTC
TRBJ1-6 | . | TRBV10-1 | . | CASSEQINSPLHF | TGCGCCAGCAGTGAACAGATTAATTCACCCCTCCACTTT
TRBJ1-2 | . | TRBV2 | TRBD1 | CARGQGAIGYTF | TGTGCCAGGGGACAGGGGGCGATTGGCTACACCTTC
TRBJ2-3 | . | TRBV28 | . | CASSLYGGRTDTQYF | TGTGCCAGCAGTTTATATGGGGGCCGCACAGATACGCAGTATTTT
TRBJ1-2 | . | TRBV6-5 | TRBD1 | CASRQGRAGYTF | TGTGCCAGCAGACAGGGGAGGGCTGGCTACACCTTC
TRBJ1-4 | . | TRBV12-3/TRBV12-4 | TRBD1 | CASSRTGGREKLFF | TGTGCCAGCAGTCGAACAGGGGGACGGGAAAAACTGTTTTTT
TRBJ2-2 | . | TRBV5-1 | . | CASSLEMVSQGRIGTGELFF | TGCGCCAGCAGTCTTGAGATGGTCTCTCAGGGGCGAATAGGAACCGGGGAGCTGTTTTTT
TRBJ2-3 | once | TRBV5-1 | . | CASSFRGMGQATDTQYF | TGCGCCAGCAGCTTCAGGGGAATGGGCCAGGCCACAGATACGCAGTATTTT
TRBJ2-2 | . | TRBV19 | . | CASSIQGGNTGELFF | TGTGCCAGTAGTATACAGGGAGGGAACACCGGGGAGCTGTTTTTT
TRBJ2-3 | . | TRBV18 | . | CASSSNPTDTQYF | TGTGCCAGCTCCTCGAACCCCACAGATACGCAGTATTTT
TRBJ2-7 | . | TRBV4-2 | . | CASSQYPGTGSYEQYF | TGTGCCAGCAGCCAATATCCGGGGACGGGGTCCTACGAGCAGTACTTC
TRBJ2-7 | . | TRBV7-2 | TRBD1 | CASSTAGGSSYEQYF | TGTGCCAGCAGCACAGCAGGGGGAAGCTCCTACGAGCAGTACTTC